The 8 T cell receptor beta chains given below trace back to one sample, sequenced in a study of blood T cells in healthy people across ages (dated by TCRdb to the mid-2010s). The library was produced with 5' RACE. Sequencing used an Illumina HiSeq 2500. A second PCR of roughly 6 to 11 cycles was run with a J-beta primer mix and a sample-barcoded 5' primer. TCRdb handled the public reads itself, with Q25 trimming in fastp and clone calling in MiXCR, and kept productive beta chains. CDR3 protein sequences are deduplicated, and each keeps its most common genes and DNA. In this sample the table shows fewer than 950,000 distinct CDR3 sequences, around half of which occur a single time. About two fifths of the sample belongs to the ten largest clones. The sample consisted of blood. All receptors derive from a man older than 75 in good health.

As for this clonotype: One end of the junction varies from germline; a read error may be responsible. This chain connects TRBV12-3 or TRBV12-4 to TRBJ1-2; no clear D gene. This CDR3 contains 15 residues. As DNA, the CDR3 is TGTGCCAGCAGTCTTGGCCCTAACCCTAACTATGGCTACATCTTC. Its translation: CASSLGPNPNYGYIF.

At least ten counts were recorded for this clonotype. CDR3 sequence: CASSRPARGTYSEQFF. CDR3 in DNA: TGTGCCAGCAGCAGGCCTGCACGGGGCACTTACAGTGAGCAGTTCTTC. The V and J genes are TRBV21-1 and TRBJ2-1; TRBD1 was called by the table and not checked on the DNA. TRBV21-1 is marked as a pseudogene. This CDR3 is 16 amino acids long.

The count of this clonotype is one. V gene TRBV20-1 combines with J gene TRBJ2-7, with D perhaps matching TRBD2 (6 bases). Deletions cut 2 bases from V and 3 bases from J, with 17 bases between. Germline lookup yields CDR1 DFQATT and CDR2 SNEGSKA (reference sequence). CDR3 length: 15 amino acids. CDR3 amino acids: CSARNAGTGNYEQYF. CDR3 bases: TGCAGTGCTAGAAACGCCGGGACTGGGAACTACGAGCAGTACTTC.

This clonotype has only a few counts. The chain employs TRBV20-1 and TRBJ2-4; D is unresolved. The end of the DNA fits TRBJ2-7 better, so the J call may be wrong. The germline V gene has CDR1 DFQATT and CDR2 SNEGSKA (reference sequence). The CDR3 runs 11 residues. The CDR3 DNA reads TGCAGTGCTAGCGCCGAGGACGAGCAGTACTTC. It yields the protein CSASAEDEQYF.

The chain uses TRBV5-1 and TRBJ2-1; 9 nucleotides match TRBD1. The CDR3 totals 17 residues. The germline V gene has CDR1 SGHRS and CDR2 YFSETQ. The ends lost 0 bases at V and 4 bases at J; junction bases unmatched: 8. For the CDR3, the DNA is TGCGCCAGCAGCTTGGGGACCGGGACAGGGATTTACAATGAGCAGTTCTTC. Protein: CASSLGTGTGIYNEQFF.

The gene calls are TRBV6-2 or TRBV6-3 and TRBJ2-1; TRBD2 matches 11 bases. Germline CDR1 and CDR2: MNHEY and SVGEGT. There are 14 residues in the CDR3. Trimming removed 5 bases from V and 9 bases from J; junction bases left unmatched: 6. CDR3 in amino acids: CASSAWLAGGEQFF. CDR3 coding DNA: TGTGCCAGCAGTGCATGGCTAGCGGGGGGTGAGCAGTTCTTC.

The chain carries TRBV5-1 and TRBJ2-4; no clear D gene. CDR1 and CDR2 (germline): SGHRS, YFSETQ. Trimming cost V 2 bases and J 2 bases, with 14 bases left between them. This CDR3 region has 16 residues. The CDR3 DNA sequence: TGCGCCAGCAGCTTTGGTACGGACCTAACCAAAAACATTCAGTACTTC. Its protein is CASSFGTDLTKNIQYF.

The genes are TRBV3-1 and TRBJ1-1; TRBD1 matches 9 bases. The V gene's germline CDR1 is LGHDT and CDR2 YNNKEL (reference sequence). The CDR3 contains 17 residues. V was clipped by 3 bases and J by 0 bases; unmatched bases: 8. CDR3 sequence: CASSQTRTGDVNTEAFF. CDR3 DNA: TGTGCCAGCAGCCAGACTCGGACAGGGGATGTGAACACTGAAGCTTTCTTT.